This TCR beta chain comes out of a study of blood T cell repertoires in COVID-19. Study as a whole: Sources were T cells, B-cell-depleted T cells, or PBMCs; the material itself was cDNA or gDNA.

This clone was detected only once. Original analysis: Estimates of nucleated cell counts were drawn from the amplification of reference gene primers. Here immunoSEQ multiplex PCR was the method, and the copy in TCRdb shows in-frame clones only, minus some. The V and J calls and clone size come from that table; D and trimming were worked out from the DNA. The sample consists of approximately 130,000 clones, around three quarters of them appearing once. The CDR3 sequence is 16 residues long. Per germline, CDR1 MNHEY and CDR2 SVGAGI. V dropped 4 bases and J dropped 5; count of bases not matched to a gene: 8.

This receptor was obtained from a human donor in a cohort sampled during active COVID-19. The genes are TRBV6-5 and TRBJ2-1, with TRBD1 matching over 10 bases. The sample taken for sequencing was peripheral blood. The CDR3 region has the DNA TGTGCCAGCAGTTCCTACTCGGACAGGGGGAACAATGAGCAGTTCTTC. It codes for CASSSYSDRGNNEQFF.